What follows are 10 T cell receptor beta chains derived from one specimen sequenced in a study of shared clonotypes between healthy human individuals. The assay was immunoSEQ multiplex PCR, and TCRdb's table has in-frame clones only and misses some. The profile shows 550,000 to 850,000 clones, about two thirds of them singletons. The sequenced material came from memory CD4+ T cells sorted from blood. Subset given: CD45RA-negative fraction. All receptors come from a woman in her twenties or thirties in good health.

This clone has more than one count but fewer than ten. The chain carries TRBV7-9 and TRBJ1-6; perhaps TRBD1 as D (6 bases). This CDR3 comprises 14 residues. Trimming shortened V by 4 bases and J by 7 bases, and 11 bases separated the two germline ends. Germline lookup yields CDR1 SEHNR and CDR2 FQNEAQ (reference sequence). In DNA, the CDR3 is TGTGCCAGCAGCTCCACAGGGATGAATTCACCCCTCCACTTT. This codes for CASSSTGMNSPLHF.

This clone has just one count. This chain connects TRBV7-6 to TRBJ2-6; 8 nucleotides agree with TRBD2. Germline-derived CDR1 and CDR2 are SGHVS and FNYEAQ. J gave up 2 bases and V 4 bases, and 10 bases lay outside the gene matches. The CDR3 covers 18 residues. The CDR3 coding sequence is TGTGCCAGCAGCTCGTTGGGGACTAGGGAAACTGGGGCCAACGTCCTGACTTTC. This sequence encodes CASSSLGTRETGANVLTF.

This clone appeared once. This chain connects TRBV4-1 to TRBJ1-3; a weak D match, TRBD1 (5 bases). V shed 4 bases and J shed 1 base, with 11 bases lying between them. Germline CDR1 reads MGHRA; CDR2 reads YSYEKL. The CDR3 has 15 amino acids. The DNA for the CDR3 is TGCGCCAGCAGCCCGGGACGGATGTCTGGAAACACCATATATTTT. It is translated as CASSPGRMSGNTIYF.

The chain has TRBV5-1 and TRBJ2-2; 7 nucleotides line up with TRBD1. J gave up 0 bases and V 0 bases, and 2 bases lay outside the gene matches. The germline V gene encodes CDR1 SGHRS and CDR2 YFSETQ. The CDR3 contains 16 residues. The CDR3 here is CASSLGDSSNTGELFF. The CDR3 DNA is TGCGCCAGCAGCTTGGGGGACAGCTCGAACACCGGGGAGCTGTTTTTT.

The J gene is TRBJ2-7, the V gene TRBV4-1, with D perhaps TRBD1 or TRBD2 (5 bases each). Germline values: CDR1 MGHRA, CDR2 YSYEKL. Trimming cost V 0 bases and J 6 bases, with 15 bases left between them. This CDR3 is built from 15 residues. CDR3 protein: CASSQEAVRVREQYF. The CDR3 nucleotides are TGCGCCAGCAGCCAAGAAGCGGTCAGGGTGCGCGAGCAGTACTTC.

A word on this clone: Germline and junction disagree at one end, which may indicate a read error. The V call is TRBV4-1, the J call TRBJ2-7; D is unresolved. The CDR3 totals 15 residues. Germline values: CDR1 MGHRA, CDR2 YSYEKL. CDR3 residues: CASRQVGGRRDEQYF. CDR3 sequence (DNA): TGCGCCAGCAGACAAGTAGGTGGAAGGCGAGATGAGCAGTACTTC.

The chain carries TRBV7-8 and TRBJ2-4; 8 nucleotides line up with TRBD1. V shed 1 base and J 7 bases; nucleotides not matched to a gene: 15. The germline V gene encodes CDR1 SGHVS and CDR2 FQNEAQ. This CDR3 comprises 18 residues. The DNA for the CDR3 is TGTGCCAGCAGCTTAGAGGCGTACAGGGGGGTGATTGGGAACATTCAGTACTTC. Protein: CASSLEAYRGVIGNIQYF.

The chain is built from TRBV5-1 and TRBJ2-7, with 7 bases fitting TRBD2. The V segment lost 0 bases and the J segment 3 bases; nucleotides outside the gene matches: 9. This CDR3 contains 16 residues. The germline CDR1 and CDR2 sequences are SGHRS and YFSETQ. In DNA, the CDR3 is TGCGCCAGCAGCTTGGTCGGGGGGAACCCGATCTACGAGCAGTACTTC. It is translated as CASSLVGGNPIYEQYF.

This clone showed up just once. This chain links TRBV28 with TRBJ1-2, with 10 bases fitting TRBD1. CDR1 is MDHEN and CDR2 is SYDVKM in the germline V gene. The V and J ends lost 5 bases and 7 bases, in that order; junction bases with no gene match: 10. CDR3 length equals 15 residues. In DNA form, the CDR3 reads TGTGCCAGCAGTGCTCCCGGGACAGGGGTCTTTGGCTACACCTTC. This codes for CASSAPGTGVFGYTF.

CDR3 protein: CASSVQGSGEKLFF. The CDR3 bases are TGTGCCAGCAGTGTCCAGGGCTCAGGGGAAAAACTGTTTTTT. The chain recombines TRBV2 with TRBJ1-4; D is possibly TRBD1 (5 bases). V lost 4 bases to trimming and J lost 8 bases, with 14 bases between them. The CDR3 is 14 amino acids. Germline V gene data show CDR1 as SNHLY and CDR2 as FYNNEI.